Detailed here is one T cell receptor beta chain. The antigen is unknown. Clones were sequenced by immunoSEQ multiplex PCR, and TCRdb holds only the in-frame ones, with some missing. The sample holds over 85,000 clones; 65% to 85% are singletons and the top ten take around 4.6%. This sample was included in a study of T cell responses to AZD1222 COVID-19 vaccine. Whole-study findings and limits: Baseline serology detected seropositivity in only 6 or 7 AZD1222 recipients. With two AZD1222 doses given, Spike-specific TCR breadth and depth both rose. Of spike-specific TCRs, nearly half reportedly target regions left unmutated in variants.

Looked up from germline, CDR1 is MNHEY and CDR2 is SVGEGT. V lost 0 bases to trimming and J lost 7 bases, with 9 bases between them. This CDR3 is 13 amino acids long. The chain links TRBV6-2 or TRBV6-3 to TRBJ1-1; no clear D. The sequence was collected from an adult in good health. The sample in question was peripheral blood, obtained on day 0 of AZD1222 vaccination. This CDR3 reads CASSYSIVNEAFF. As DNA, the CDR3 is TGTGCCAGCAGTTACTCGATAGTAAATGAAGCTTTCTTT.